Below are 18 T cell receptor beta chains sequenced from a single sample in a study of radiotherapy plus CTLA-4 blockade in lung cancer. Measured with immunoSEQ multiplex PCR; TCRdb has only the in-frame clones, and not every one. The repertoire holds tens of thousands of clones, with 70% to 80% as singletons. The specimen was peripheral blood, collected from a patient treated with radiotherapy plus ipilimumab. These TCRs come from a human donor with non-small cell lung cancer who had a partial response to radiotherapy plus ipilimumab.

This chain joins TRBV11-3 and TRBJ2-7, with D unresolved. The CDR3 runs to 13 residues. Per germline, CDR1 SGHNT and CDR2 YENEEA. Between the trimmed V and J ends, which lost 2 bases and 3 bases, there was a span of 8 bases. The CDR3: CASSLSTDYEQYF. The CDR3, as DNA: TGTGCCAGCAGCTTAAGTACAGACTACGAGCAGTACTTC.

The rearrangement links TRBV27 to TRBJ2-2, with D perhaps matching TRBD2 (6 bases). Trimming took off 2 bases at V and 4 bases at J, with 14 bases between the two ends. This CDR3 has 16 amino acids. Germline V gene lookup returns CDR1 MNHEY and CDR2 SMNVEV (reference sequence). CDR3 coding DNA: TGTGCCAGCAGTTTAAAGGCGGGAATGGGCACCGGGGAGCTGTTTTTT. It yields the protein CASSLKAGMGTGELFF.

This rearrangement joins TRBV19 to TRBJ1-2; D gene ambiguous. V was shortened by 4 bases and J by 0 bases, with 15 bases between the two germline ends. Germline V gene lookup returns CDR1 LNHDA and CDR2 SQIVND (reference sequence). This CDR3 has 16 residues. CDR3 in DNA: TGTGCCAGTAGTAGCCCAAGGACGGGAGCTAACTATGGCTACACCTTC. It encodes CASSSPRTGANYGYTF.

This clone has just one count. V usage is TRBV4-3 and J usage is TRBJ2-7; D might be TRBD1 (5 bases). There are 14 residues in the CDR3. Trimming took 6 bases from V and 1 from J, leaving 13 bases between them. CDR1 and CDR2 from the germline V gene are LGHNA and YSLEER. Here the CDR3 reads CASSRQRQSYEQYF. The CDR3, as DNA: TGCGCCAGCAGTCGACAGCGCCAATCCTACGAGCAGTACTTC.

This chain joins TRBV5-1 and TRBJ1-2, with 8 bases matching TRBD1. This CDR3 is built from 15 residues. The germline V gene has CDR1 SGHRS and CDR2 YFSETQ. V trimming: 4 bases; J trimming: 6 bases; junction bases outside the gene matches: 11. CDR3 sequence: CASSPSADRGHGYTF. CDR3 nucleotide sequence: TGCGCCAGCAGCCCCTCCGCCGACAGGGGTCATGGCTACACCTTC.

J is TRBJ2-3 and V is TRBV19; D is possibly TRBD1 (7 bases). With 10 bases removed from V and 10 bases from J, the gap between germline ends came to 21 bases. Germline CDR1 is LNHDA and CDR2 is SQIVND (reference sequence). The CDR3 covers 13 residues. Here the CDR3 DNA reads TGTGCCACCAGGGGGGACGCCCGGCAAGCGCAGTATTTT. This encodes CATRGDARQAQYF.

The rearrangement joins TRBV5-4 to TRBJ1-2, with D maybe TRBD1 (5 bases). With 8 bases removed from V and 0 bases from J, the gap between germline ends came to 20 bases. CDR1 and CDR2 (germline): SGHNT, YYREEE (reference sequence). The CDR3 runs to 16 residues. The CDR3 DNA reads TGTGCCAGTAAACCCGGGGGGACGGCCACTAACTATGGCTACACCTTC. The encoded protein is CASKPGGTATNYGYTF.

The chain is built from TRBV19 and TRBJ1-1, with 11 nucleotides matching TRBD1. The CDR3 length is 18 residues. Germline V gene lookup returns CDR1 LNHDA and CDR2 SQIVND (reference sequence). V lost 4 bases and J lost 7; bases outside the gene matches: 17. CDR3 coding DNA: TGTGCCAGTAGTACCGACCTCGGACAGGGGGCGCGTGAGGGTGAAGCTTTCTTT. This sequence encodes CASSTDLGQGAREGEAFF.

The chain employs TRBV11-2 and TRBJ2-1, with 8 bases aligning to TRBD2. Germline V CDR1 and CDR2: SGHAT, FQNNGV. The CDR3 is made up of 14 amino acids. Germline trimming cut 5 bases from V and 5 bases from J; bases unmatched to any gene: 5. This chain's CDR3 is CASSPGLAHNEQFF. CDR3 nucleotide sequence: TGTGCCAGCAGCCCTGGACTAGCCCACAATGAGCAGTTCTTC.

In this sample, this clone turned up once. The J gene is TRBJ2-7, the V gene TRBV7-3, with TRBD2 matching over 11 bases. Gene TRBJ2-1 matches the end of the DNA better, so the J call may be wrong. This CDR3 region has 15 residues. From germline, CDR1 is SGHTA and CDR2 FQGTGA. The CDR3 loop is CASSLLAGGHNEQFF. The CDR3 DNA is TGTGCCAGCAGCCTATTAGCGGGGGGGCACAATGAGCAGTTCTTC.

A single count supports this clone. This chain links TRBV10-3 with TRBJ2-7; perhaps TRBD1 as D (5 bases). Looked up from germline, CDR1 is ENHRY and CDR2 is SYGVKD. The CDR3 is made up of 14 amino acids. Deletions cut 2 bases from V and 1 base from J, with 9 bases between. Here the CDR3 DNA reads TGTGCCATCAGTGAGGACAGAGCATCCTACGAGCAGTACTTC. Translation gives CAISEDRASYEQYF.

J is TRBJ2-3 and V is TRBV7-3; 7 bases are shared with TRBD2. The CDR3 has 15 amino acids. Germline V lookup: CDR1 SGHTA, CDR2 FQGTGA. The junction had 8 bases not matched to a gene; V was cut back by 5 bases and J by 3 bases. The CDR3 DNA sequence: TGTGCCAGCAGCCCCGGAGCGGGGATAACAGATACGCAGTATTTT. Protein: CASSPGAGITDTQYF.

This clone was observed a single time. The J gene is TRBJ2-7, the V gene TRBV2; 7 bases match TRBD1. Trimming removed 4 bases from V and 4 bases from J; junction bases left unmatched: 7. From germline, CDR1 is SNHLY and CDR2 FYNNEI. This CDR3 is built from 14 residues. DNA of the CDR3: TGTGCCAGCAGTGTAGGTGACAGGGTATACGAGCAGTACTTC. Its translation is CASSVGDRVYEQYF.

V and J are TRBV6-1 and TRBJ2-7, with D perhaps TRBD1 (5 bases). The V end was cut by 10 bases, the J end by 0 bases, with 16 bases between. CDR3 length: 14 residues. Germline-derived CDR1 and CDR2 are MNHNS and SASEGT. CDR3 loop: CATGAAQNSYEQYF. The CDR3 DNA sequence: TGTGCCACTGGGGCGGCCCAAAACTCCTACGAGCAGTACTTC.

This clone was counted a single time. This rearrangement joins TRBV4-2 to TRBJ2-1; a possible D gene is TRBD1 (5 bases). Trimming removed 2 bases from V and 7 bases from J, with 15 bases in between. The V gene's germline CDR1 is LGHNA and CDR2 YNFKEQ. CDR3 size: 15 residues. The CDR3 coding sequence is TGTGCCAGCAGCCAAACAGGTCGCCTTGAGAATGAGCAGTTCTTC. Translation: CASSQTGRLENEQFF.

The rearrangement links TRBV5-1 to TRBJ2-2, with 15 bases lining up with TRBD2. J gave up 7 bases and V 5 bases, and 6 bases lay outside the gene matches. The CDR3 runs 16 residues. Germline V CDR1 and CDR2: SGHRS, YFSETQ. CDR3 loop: CASRAGLAGGNGELFF. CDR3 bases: TGCGCCAGCAGAGCTGGACTAGCGGGGGGGAACGGGGAGCTGTTTTTT.

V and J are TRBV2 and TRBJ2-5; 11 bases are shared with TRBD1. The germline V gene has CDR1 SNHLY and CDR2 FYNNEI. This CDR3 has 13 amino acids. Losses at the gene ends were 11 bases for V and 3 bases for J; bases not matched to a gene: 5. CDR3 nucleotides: TGTGCCTCCAGGACAGGGGGCGAAGAGACCCAGTACTTC. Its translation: CASRTGGEETQYF.

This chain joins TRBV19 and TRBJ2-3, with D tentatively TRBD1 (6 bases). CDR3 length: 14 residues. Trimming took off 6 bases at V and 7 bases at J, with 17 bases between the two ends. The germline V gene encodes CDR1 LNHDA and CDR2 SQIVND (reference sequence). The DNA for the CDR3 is TGTGCCAGTAGCCAAAAATCAGGGACAAATACGCAGTATTTT. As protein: CASSQKSGTNTQYF.